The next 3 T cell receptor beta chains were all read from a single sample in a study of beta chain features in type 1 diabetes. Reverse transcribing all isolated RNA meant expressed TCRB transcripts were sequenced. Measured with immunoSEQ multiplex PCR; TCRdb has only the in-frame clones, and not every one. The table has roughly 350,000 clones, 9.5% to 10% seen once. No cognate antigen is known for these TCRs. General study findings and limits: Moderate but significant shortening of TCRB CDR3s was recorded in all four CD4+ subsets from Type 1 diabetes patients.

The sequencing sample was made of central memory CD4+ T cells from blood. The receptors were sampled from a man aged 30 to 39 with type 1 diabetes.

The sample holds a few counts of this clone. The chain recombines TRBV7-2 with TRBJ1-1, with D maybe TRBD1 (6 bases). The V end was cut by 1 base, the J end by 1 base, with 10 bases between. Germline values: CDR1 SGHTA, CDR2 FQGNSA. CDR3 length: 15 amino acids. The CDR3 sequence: CASSLGTGRNTEAFF. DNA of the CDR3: TGTGCCAGCAGCTTAGGCACAGGGAGGAACACTGAAGCTTTCTTT.

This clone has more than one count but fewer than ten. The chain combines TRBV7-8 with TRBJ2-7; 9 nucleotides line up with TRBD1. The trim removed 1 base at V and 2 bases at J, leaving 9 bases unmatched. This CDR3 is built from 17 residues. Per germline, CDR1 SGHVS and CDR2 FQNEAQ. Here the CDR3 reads CASSLVVRTGVTYEQYF. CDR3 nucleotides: TGTGCCAGCAGCTTAGTGGTCCGGACAGGGGTTACCTACGAGCAGTACTTC.

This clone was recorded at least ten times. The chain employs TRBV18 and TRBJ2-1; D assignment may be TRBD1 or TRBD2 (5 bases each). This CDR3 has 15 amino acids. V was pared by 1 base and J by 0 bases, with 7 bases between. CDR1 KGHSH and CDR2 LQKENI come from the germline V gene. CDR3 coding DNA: TGTGCCAGCTCACCACTGGGGGACTCCTACAATGAGCAGTTCTTC. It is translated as CASSPLGDSYNEQFF.